This passage covers 13 T cell receptor beta chains from one sample sequenced in a study of cytomegalovirus exposure and HLA in healthy donors. PCR primers comprised 60 Vbeta and 13 Jbeta primers. The method was immunoSEQ multiplex PCR; TCRdb's version includes in-frame clones alone and lacks a portion of them. The profile shows about 130,000 clones, around 75% of them singletons. The source material was PBMCs. The receptors shown here come from a woman aged 50 to 65 in good health and CMV-seronegative.

The V and J genes are TRBV9 and TRBJ2-6; 12 nucleotides agree with TRBD2. The CDR3 extends over 19 amino acids. Germline V gives CDR1 SGDLS, CDR2 YYNGEE. The junction had 13 bases not matched to a gene; V was cut back by 5 bases and J by 4 bases. The CDR3 bases are TGTGCCAGCAGTTTTTCGACTAGCGGGAGTTTCGACGGGGCCAACGTCCTGACTTTC. Translating gives CASSFSTSGSFDGANVLTF.

As DNA, the CDR3 is TGTGCCTGGAGTGTATTCGCCGGGGAGCTGTTTTTT. It specifies CAWSVFAGELFF. The gene calls are TRBV30 and TRBJ2-2, with D unclear. CDR1 is GTSNPN, CDR2 SVGIG, per germline (reference sequence). V was pared by 0 bases and J by 6 bases, with 5 bases between. This CDR3 contains 12 residues.

The J gene is TRBJ2-3, the V gene TRBV5-1; D not resolved. Trimming stripped 0 bases from V and 4 bases from J, with 9 bases between. CDR3 size: 14 residues. Germline values: CDR1 SGHRS, CDR2 YFSETQ. CDR3 sequence (DNA): TGCGCCAGCAGCTTGGGCCAGATCCCAGATACGCAGTATTTT. Protein product: CASSLGQIPDTQYF.

The V gene is TRBV27, the J gene TRBJ1-2, with TRBD1 matching 7 bases. V dropped 6 bases and J dropped 8; count of bases not matched to a gene: 12. This CDR3 spans 14 amino acids. CDR1 is MNHEY, CDR2 SMNVEV, per germline (reference sequence). This CDR3 reads CASSPPQGGDGYTF. The CDR3, as DNA: TGTGCCAGCAGCCCCCCTCAGGGGGGCGACGGCTACACCTTC.

The J gene is TRBJ2-7, the V gene TRBV28; 7 positions match TRBD2. After removal of 6 bases from V and 2 bases from J, the junction contained 4 bases not matched to a gene. Germline CDR1 and CDR2: MDHEN and SYDVKM. CDR3 size: 13 residues. The CDR3, as DNA: TGTGCCAGCAGGGGGGGGTGGGCCTACGAGCAGTACTTC. Protein product: CASRGGWAYEQYF.

J is TRBJ2-7 and V is TRBV27, with 9 bases lining up with TRBD1. The CDR3 length is 16 residues. Trimming cost V 5 bases and J 3 bases; bases outside gene matches: 11. CDR1 and CDR2 from the germline V gene are MNHEY and SMNVEV (reference sequence). The CDR3 DNA sequence: TGTGCCAGCAGTCCGATCCGTTGGGACAGGGACTACGAGCAGTACTTC. This translates into CASSPIRWDRDYEQYF.

The chain has TRBV20-1 and TRBJ2-5; no reliable D call. From germline, CDR1 is DFQATT and CDR2 SNEGSKA (reference sequence). The V and J ends lost 6 bases and 5 bases respectively, with 10 bases between them. This CDR3 is built from 11 residues. CDR3 loop: CSAPLRETQYF. CDR3 DNA: TGCAGTGCCCCTTTGAGGGAGACCCAGTACTTC.

The rearrangement joins TRBV29-1 to TRBJ2-1; unclear D gene. In germline, CDR1 is SQVTM, CDR2 ANQGSEA. V lost 5 bases and J 9 bases, leaving 11 bases between the germline ends. The CDR3 is 11 residues long. The CDR3 DNA sequence: TGCAGCGTTACCCCCTCTACTGAGCAGTTCTTC. Protein sequence: CSVTPSTEQFF.

The rearrangement uses TRBV10-3 and TRBJ2-7; 7 nucleotides match TRBD2. The germline CDR1 and CDR2 sequences are ENHRY and SYGVKD. This CDR3 has 14 residues. The J segment lost 0 bases and the V segment lost 8 bases, leaving 7 bases of the junction unmatched. CDR3 sequence: CAIGSTGGSYEQYF. The CDR3 coding sequence is TGTGCCATCGGCTCGACGGGAGGCTCCTACGAGCAGTACTTC.

The chain joins TRBV14 to TRBJ1-2; 7 positions match TRBD1. V lost 1 base and J lost 4; bases outside the gene matches: 3. CDR1 is SGHDN and CDR2 is FVKESK in the germline V gene. This CDR3 spans 14 amino acids. In nucleotides, the CDR3 is TGTGCCAGCAGCCAAGCAGGGGGGACCTATGGCTACACCTTC. Residues: CASSQAGGTYGYTF.

V gene TRBV11-3 combines with J gene TRBJ2-7; D not resolved. The germline CDR1 and CDR2 sequences are SGHNT and YENEEA. The CDR3 is made up of 14 amino acids. Trimming took off 1 base at V and 0 bases at J, with 7 bases between the two ends. The CDR3: CASSLGPYSYEQYF. The CDR3 nucleotides read TGTGCCAGCAGCTTAGGGCCGTACTCCTACGAGCAGTACTTC.

The chain links TRBV6-5 to TRBJ2-1; 8 bases align to TRBD2. Unmatched junction bases numbered 1, after V lost 2 bases and J lost 4 bases. The CDR3 has 14 residues. Germline loops: CDR1 MNHEY, CDR2 SVGAGI. The CDR3 sequence is CASSYREGYNEQFF. The DNA for the CDR3 is TGTGCCAGCAGTTACCGGGAGGGGTACAATGAGCAGTTCTTC.

The chain is built from TRBV5-4 and TRBJ1-3, with 7 nucleotides matching TRBD1. The V gene's germline CDR1 is SGHNT and CDR2 YYREEE (reference sequence). The ends lost 4 bases at V and 4 bases at J; junction bases unmatched: 5. This CDR3 has 14 residues. The CDR3: CASSPTGRGNTIYF. The CDR3 nucleotides read TGTGCCAGCAGCCCGACAGGGAGGGGAAACACCATATATTTT.